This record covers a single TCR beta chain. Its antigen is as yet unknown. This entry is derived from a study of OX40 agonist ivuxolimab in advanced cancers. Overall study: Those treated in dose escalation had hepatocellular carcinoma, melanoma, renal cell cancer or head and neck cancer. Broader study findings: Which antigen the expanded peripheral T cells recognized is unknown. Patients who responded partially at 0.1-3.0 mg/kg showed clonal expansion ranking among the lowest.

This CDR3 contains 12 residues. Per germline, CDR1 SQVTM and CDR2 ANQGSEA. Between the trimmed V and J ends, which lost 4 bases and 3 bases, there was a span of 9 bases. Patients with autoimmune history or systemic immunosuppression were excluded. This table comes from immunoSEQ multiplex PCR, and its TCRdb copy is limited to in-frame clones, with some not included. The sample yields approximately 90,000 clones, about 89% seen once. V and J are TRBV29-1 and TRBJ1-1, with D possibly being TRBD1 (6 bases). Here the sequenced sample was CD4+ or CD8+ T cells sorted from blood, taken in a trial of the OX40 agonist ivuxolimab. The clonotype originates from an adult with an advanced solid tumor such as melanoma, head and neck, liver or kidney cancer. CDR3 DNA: TGCAGCGTTGGGACAGCTGACACTGAAGCTTTCTTT. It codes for CSVGTADTEAFF.